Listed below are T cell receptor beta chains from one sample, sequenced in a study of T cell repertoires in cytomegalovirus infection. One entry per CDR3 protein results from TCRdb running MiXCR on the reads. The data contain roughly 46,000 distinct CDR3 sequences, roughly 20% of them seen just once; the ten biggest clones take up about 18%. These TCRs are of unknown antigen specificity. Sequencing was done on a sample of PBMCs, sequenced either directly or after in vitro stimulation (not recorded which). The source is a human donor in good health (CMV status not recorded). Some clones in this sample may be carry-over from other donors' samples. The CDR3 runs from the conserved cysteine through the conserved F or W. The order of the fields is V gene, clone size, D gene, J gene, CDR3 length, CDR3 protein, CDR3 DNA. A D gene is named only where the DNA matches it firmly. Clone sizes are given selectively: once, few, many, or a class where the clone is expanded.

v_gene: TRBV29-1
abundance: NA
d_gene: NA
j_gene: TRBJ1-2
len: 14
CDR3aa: CSVDLRPSNYGYTF
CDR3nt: TGCAGCGTTGACCTTCGCCCCAGTAACTATGGCTACACCTTC

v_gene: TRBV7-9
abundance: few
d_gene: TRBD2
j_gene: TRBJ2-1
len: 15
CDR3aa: CASSWREGPLNEQFF
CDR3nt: TGTGCCAGCAGCTGGCGGGAGGGCCCTCTGAATGAGCAGTTCTTC

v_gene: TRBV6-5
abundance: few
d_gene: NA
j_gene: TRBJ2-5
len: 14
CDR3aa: CASSYGGGKETQYF
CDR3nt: TGTGCCAGCAGTTATGGGGGTGGAAAAGAGACCCAGTACTTC

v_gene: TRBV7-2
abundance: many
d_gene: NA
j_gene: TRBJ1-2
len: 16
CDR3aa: CASSPSLAGGSYGYTF
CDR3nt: TGTGCCAGCAGCCCAAGCCTGGCGGGGGGAAGTTATGGCTACACCTTC

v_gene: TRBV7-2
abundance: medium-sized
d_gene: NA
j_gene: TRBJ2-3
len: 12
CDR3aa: CASSRDTGTQYF
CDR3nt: TGTGCCAGCAGCAGGGACACCGGTACGCAGTATTTT

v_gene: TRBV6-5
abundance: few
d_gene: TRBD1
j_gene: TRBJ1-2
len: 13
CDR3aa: CASSSGTDYGYTF
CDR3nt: TGTGCCAGCAGTTCCGGGACAGACTATGGCTACACCTTC

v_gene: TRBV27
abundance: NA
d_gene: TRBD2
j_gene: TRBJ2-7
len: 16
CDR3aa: CASSSGLAGTSYEQYF
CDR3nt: TGTGCCAGCAGTTCCGGACTAGCGGGGACCTCCTACGAGCAGTACTTC

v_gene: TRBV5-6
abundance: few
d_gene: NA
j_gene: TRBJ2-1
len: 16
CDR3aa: CASSLFSEVAYNEQFF
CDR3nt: TGTGCCAGCAGCTTGTTCTCCGAGGTAGCTTACAATGAGCAGTTCTTC

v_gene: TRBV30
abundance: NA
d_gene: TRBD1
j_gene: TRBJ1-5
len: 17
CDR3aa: CAWSQPGGGGSNQPQHF
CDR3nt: TGTGCCTGGAGCCAACCAGGGGGCGGTGGGAGCAATCAGCCCCAGCATTTT

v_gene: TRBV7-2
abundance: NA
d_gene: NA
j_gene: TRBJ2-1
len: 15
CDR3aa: CASSPRGGTQNEQFF
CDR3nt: TGTGCCAGCAGCCCGCGAGGGGGTACGCAAAATGAGCAGTTCTTC

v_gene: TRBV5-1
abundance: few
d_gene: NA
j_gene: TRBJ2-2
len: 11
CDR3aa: CASSSEGELFF
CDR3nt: TGCGCCAGCAGCTCCGAGGGGGAGCTGTTTTTT

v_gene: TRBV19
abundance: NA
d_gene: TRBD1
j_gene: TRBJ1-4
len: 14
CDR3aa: CASSSRQGREKLFF
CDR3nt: TGTGCCAGTAGTAGCCGACAGGGACGTGAAAAACTGTTTTTT

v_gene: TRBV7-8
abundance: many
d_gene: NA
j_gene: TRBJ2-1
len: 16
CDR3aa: CASSLADKVGFSEQFF
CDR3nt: TGTGCCAGCAGCTTAGCCGACAAAGTGGGGTTCAGTGAGCAGTTCTTC

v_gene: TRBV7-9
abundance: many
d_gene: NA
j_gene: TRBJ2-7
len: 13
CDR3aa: CASSQDSSYEQYF
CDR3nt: TGTGCCAGCAGCCAAGACAGCTCCTACGAGCAGTACTTC

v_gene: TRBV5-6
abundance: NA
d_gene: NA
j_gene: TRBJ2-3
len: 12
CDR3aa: CASSSSANTQYF
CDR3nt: TGTGCCAGCAGCTCCTCAGCGAATACGCAGTATTTT

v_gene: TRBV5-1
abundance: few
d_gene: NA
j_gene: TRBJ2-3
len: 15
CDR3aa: CASSLEASLTDTQYF
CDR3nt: TGCGCCAGCAGCTTGGAGGCTAGCCTCACAGATACGCAGTATTTT

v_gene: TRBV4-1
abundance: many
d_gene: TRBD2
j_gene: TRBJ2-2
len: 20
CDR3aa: CASSPTRGLAGGRNTGELFF
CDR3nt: TGCGCCAGCAGCCCTACGAGGGGGCTAGCGGGGGGACGGAACACCGGGGAGCTGTTTTTT

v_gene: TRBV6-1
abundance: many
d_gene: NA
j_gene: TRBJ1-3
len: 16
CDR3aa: CASSGFRGSSGNTIYF
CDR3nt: TGTGCCAGCAGTGGATTCCGGGGCTCCTCTGGAAACACCATATATTTT

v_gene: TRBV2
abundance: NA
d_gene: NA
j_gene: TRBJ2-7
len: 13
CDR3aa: CASSESNKQEQYF
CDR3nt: TGTGCCAGCAGTGAATCCAATAAGCAGGAGCAGTACTTC

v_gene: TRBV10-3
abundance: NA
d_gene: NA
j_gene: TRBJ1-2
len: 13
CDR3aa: CAISVTEGHGYTF
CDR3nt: TGTGCCATCAGTGTGACAGAAGGGCATGGCTACACCTTC

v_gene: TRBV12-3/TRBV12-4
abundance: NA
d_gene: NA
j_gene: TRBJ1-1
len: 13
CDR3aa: CASSQTRATEAFF
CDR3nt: TGTGCCAGCAGTCAGACCAGGGCAACTGAAGCTTTCTTT

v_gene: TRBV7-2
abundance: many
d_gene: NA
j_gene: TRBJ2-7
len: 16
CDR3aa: CASSLEFTGQRDEQYF
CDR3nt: TGTGCCAGCAGCTTAGAATTCACCGGGCAGAGAGACGAGCAGTACTTC

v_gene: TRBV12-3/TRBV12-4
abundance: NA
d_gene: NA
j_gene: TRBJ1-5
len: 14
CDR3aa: CASSFTGSGEPQHF
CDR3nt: TGTGCCAGCAGTTTCACAGGGTCAGGCGAGCCCCAGCATTTT

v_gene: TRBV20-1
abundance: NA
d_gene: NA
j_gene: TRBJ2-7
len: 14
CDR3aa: CSATRLQGTYEQYF
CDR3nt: TGCAGTGCTACCCGCCTACAAGGGACCTACGAGCAGTACTTC

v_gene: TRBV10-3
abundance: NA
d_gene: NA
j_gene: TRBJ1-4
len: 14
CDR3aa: CAISESSTNEKLFF
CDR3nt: TGTGCCATCAGTGAGTCCTCAACTAATGAAAAACTGTTTTTT

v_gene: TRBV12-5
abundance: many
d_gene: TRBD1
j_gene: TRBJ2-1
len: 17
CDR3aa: CASGLAIGTGGYNEQFF
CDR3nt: TGTGCTAGTGGTTTGGCCATCGGGACAGGGGGCTACAATGAGCAGTTCTTC

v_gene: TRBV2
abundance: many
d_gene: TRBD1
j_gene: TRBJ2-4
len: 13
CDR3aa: CASRGQPENIQYF
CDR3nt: TGTGCCAGCAGGGGACAGCCCGAAAACATTCAGTACTTC

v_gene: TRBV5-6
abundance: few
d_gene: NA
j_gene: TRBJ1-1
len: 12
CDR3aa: CASSRGTVEAFF
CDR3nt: TGTGCCAGCAGCCGTGGGACGGTTGAAGCTTTCTTT

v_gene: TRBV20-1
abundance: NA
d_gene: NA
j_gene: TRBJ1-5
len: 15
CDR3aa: CSARDLSYSNQPQHF
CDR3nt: TGCAGTGCTAGAGATTTAAGCTATAGCAATCAGCCCCAGCATTTT

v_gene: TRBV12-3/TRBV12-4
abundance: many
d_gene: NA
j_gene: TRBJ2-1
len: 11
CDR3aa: CASTRVNEQFF
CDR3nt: TGTGCCAGCACCCGAGTGAATGAGCAGTTCTTC

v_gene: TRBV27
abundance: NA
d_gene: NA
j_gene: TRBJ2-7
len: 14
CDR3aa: CASSQRVRGVEQYF
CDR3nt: TGTGCCAGCAGTCAGAGGGTGAGGGGGGTCGAGCAGTACTTC

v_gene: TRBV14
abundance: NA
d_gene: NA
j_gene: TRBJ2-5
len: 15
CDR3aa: CASSLLQAQGETQYF
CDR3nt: TGTGCCAGCAGCCTCCTCCAAGCCCAGGGAGAGACCCAGTACTTC

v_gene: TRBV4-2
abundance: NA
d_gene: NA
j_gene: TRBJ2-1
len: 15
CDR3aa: CASSQVGDRDNEQFF
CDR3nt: TGTGCCAGCAGCCAAGTCGGGGATCGCGACAATGAGCAGTTCTTC

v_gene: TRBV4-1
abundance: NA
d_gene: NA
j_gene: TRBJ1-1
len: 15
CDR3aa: CASSQDRGQLGEAFF
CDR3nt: TGCGCCAGCAGCCAAGACCGGGGTCAACTGGGTGAAGCTTTCTTT